The 31 T cell receptor beta chains below all came from one sample that was sequenced in a study of regulatory T cells in long-lasting Graves disease. Time point here: newly diagnosed GD, antithyroid drugs for less than 3 months. PBMC-extracted RNA yielded the TCR library. Building the TCR beta libraries relied on iRepertoire HTBI primers, and CDR3 regions underwent Arm-PCR. In TCRdb, the multiplex PCR reads were re-called with MiXCR into one record per CDR3 protein. The sample gives 550,000 to 600,000 distinct CDR3 sequences, roughly 16% of which show up once; around 13% is in the top ten. These same records also appear under a second study, on T cells in Graves' hyperthyroidism and ophthalmopathy.

The specimen comprised peripheral blood mononuclear cells (PBMCs), sampled at new diagnosis, from a patient treated with antithyroid drugs. These receptors were collected from a man aged 18-30 years with Graves disease.

The rearrangement uses TRBV20-1 and TRBJ1-1; no clear D gene. The V and J ends lost 6 bases and 10 bases respectively, with 15 bases between them. The CDR3 has 11 residues. Per the germline V gene, CDR1 is DFQATT and CDR2 is SNEGSKA (reference sequence). For the CDR3, the DNA is TGCAGTGCCCACCCCCCAGGTGGAGCTTTCTTT. Translating gives CSAHPPGGAFF.

The gene calls are TRBV5-1 and TRBJ1-1, with D perhaps TRBD1 (6 bases). Trimming removed 2 bases from V and 7 bases from J, with 15 bases in between. CDR1 and CDR2 (germline): SGHRS, YFSETQ. The CDR3 consists of 14 residues. The CDR3 loop reads CASSFNLQGREAFF. CDR3 bases: TGCGCCAGCAGCTTCAACCTACAGGGACGTGAAGCTTTCTTT.

This sequence joins TRBV5-4 and TRBJ2-7; 8 nucleotides align to TRBD1. Germline V gene sequence: CDR1 SGHNT, CDR2 YYREEE (reference sequence). V was clipped by 5 bases and J by 6 bases; unmatched bases: 10. This CDR3 contains 14 residues. In nucleotides, the CDR3 is TGTGCCAGCAGTACCGGGACAGGAGCCTGCGAGCAGTACTTC. Amino acids: CASSTGTGACEQYF.

Only a few counts were recorded for this clonotype. The J gene is TRBJ1-5, the V gene TRBV29-1; weak D call: TRBD1 (5 bases). Germline values: CDR1 SQVTM, CDR2 ANQGSEA. The length of the CDR3 is 13 residues. The germline V and J ends were trimmed by 0 bases and 4 bases, with 7 bases remaining between them. In DNA, the CDR3 is TGCAGCGTTGAAGAAGGACAAAATCAGCCCCAGCATTTT. Protein: CSVEEGQNQPQHF.

The J gene is TRBJ2-6, the V gene TRBV28; D ambiguous. The V end lost 8 bases, the J end lost 0 bases, and 8 bases lay between the germline ends. The germline gives CDR1 MDHEN, CDR2 SYDVKM. The CDR3 consists of 14 residues. CDR3 region: CASLGPSGANVLTF. For the CDR3, the DNA is TGTGCCAGCTTGGGTCCCTCTGGGGCCAACGTCCTGACTTTC.

This clonotype was detected many times. The J gene is TRBJ2-7, the V gene TRBV6-1; TRBD1 is a possible D gene (5 bases). Germline CDR1 reads MNHNS; CDR2 reads SASEGT. V was clipped by 6 bases and J by 5 bases, with 11 bases between them. The CDR3 covers 12 residues. The CDR3 reads CASSQDSNEQYF. For the CDR3, the DNA is TGTGCCAGCAGCCAAGACAGTAACGAGCAGTACTTC.

Notes on this clonotype: The conserved closing phenylalanine or tryptophan is absent in this CDR3, likely reflecting a read error. The chain links TRBV29-1 to TRBJ1-4; 9 nucleotides match TRBD1. The CDR3 has 14 residues. Trimming cost V 4 bases and J 5 bases; bases outside gene matches: 5. Germline V gene data show CDR1 as SQVTM and CDR2 as ANQGSEA. The CDR3 protein is CSVGRQGVNEKLFS. The CDR3, as DNA: TGCAGCGTTGGTCGACAGGGGGTAAATGAAAAACTGTTTTCT.

This clonotype appeared a few times. The V and J genes are TRBV20-1 and TRBJ2-1; TRBD2 matches 10 bases. Germline V gene lookup returns CDR1 DFQATT and CDR2 SNEGSKA (reference sequence). This CDR3 is built from 20 residues. V was pared by 5 bases and J by 2 bases, with 21 bases of the junction left unmatched. The CDR3, as DNA: TGCAGTGCTCCAACGGGGGAGAGCGGGAGGGAATCCCCAGCCTACAATGAGCAGTTCTTC. Protein product: CSAPTGESGRESPAYNEQFF.

In this sample, this clonotype turned up many times. The gene calls are TRBV18 and TRBJ2-1, with D possibly called TRBD1 or TRBD2 (5 bases each). With 3 bases removed from V and 2 bases from J, the gap between germline ends came to 14 bases. The CDR3 runs 16 residues. CDR1 KGHSH and CDR2 LQKENI come from the germline V gene. CDR3: CASSPSRGGTYNEQFF. As DNA, the CDR3 is TGTGCCAGCTCACCGTCGAGGGGTGGCACCTACAATGAGCAGTTCTTC.

The chain has TRBV30 and TRBJ2-5, with 8 nucleotides matching TRBD1. Germline V lookup: CDR1 GTSNPN, CDR2 SVGIG (reference sequence). V shed 5 bases, J shed 1 base, and the junction held 6 bases outside the gene matches. This CDR3 has 14 residues. The CDR3 here is CAWGQGSAQETQYF. Written as DNA, the CDR3 is TGTGCCTGGGGACAGGGAAGTGCCCAAGAGACCCAGTACTTC.

V is TRBV12-3 or TRBV12-4 and J is TRBJ2-6; TRBD1 agrees at 9 bases. Losses at the gene ends were 10 bases for V and 15 bases for J; bases not matched to a gene: 31. The CDR3 has 19 amino acids. The CDR3 is CAITLYRDRESLGPKTLTF. CDR3 DNA: TGTGCCATCACCCTGTACCGGGACAGGGAATCTCTGGGGCCAAAAACCCTGACTTTC.

Comments on this clonotype: At one boundary the junction diverges from the germline segment, which might be a read error. V and J are TRBV6-5 and TRBJ2-7; D uncertain. Germline V gene lookup returns CDR1 MNHEY and CDR2 SVGAGI. The CDR3 extends over 13 amino acids. CDR3 protein: CVSSYGQVYEQYF. The DNA for the CDR3 is TGTGTCAGCAGTTATGGGCAGGTCTACGAGCAGTACTTC.

This clonotype was seen many times. The chain uses TRBV28 and TRBJ2-7; TRBD2 is a possible D gene (5 bases). Trimming removed 4 bases at V and 2 bases at J, with 12 bases between. The CDR3 has 14 residues. Per germline, CDR1 MDHEN and CDR2 SYDVKM. The chain's CDR3 is CASSSIAPPYEQYF. The CDR3 DNA is TGTGCCAGCAGTTCGATAGCGCCGCCCTACGAGCAGTACTTC.

On this clonotype itself: Possible read error: a much larger clone is one base away. CDR3 bases: TGTGCCAGCAGTGAAGTAGCGGCCTACAATGAGCAGTCCTTC. Translated, it gives CASSEVAAYNEQSF. The genes are TRBV2 and TRBJ2-1, with D possibly being TRBD2 (6 bases). Germline CDR1 is SNHLY and CDR2 is FYNNEI. The CDR3 contains 14 residues. The whole variable domain, remainder taken from reference TRBV2 and TRBJ2-1, is EPEVTQTPSHQVTQMGQEVILRCVPISNHLYFYWYRQILGQKVEFLVSFYNNEISEKSEIFDDQFSVERPDGSNFTLKIRSTKLEDSAMYFCASSEVAAYNEQSFGPGTRLTVL.

A note on this clonotype: A much larger clonotype is one base distant, so this may be a read error. The rearrangement uses TRBV7-9 and TRBJ2-2; either TRBD1 or TRBD2 may fit D (6 bases each). The germline CDR1 and CDR2 sequences are SEHNR and FQNEAQ (reference sequence). The germline V and J ends were trimmed by 3 bases and 8 bases, with 19 bases remaining between them. The CDR3 contains 16 residues. In DNA form, the CDR3 reads TGTGCCAGCAGCTTTACAGGGAGGACTCCCATTGGGGAGCTGTTTTTT. Translation gives CASSFTGRTPIGELFF.

V usage is TRBV6-1 and J usage is TRBJ1-1; D is unresolved. Germline loops: CDR1 MNHNS, CDR2 SASEGT. Trimming took 4 bases from V and 0 from J, leaving 9 bases between them. The CDR3 is 14 amino acids. The CDR3: CASSGSGMNTEAFF. In DNA form, the CDR3 reads TGTGCCAGCAGTGGGTCGGGGATGAACACTGAAGCTTTCTTT.

This clonotype was seen ten or more times. This sequence joins TRBV30 and TRBJ2-1, with a weak D call TRBD2 (6 bases). Trimming took 0 bases from V and 9 from J, leaving 12 bases between them. The CDR3 contains 13 residues. Germline V gives CDR1 GTSNPN, CDR2 SVGIG (reference sequence). CDR3 sequence: CAWSVRRGSEQFF. CDR3 DNA sequence: TGTGCCTGGAGTGTACGACGGGGGTCTGAGCAGTTCTTC.

This clonotype has only a few counts. The J gene is TRBJ1-2, the V gene TRBV29-1, with TRBD1 matching over 12 bases. V lost 7 bases, J lost 4 bases, and 13 bases stayed unmatched. From germline, CDR1 is SQVTM and CDR2 ANQGSEA. The CDR3 runs 16 residues. Here the CDR3 reads CSATGTGGVLPYGYTF. The CDR3 bases are TGCAGCGCGACGGGGACAGGGGGCGTTTTACCCTATGGCTACACCTTC.

This clonotype was observed at least ten times. The V call is TRBV20-1, the J call TRBJ2-7; 10 bases agree with TRBD2. This CDR3 has 14 amino acids. Germline values: CDR1 DFQATT, CDR2 SNEGSKA (reference sequence). The V segment lost 5 bases and the J segment 3 bases; nucleotides outside the gene matches: 7. CDR3 DNA: TGCAGTGCTCCCCTAGCGGGAGACATCTACGAGCAGTACTTC. Translation: CSAPLAGDIYEQYF.

Only a few counts were recorded for this clonotype. This chain links TRBV5-1 with TRBJ1-3; a possible D gene is TRBD1 (6 bases). This CDR3 contains 13 residues. Between the trimmed V and J ends, which lost 4 bases and 4 bases, there was a span of 9 bases. Germline-derived CDR1 and CDR2 are SGHRS and YFSETQ. CDR3 residues: CASSNGQGNTIYF. DNA of the CDR3: TGCGCCAGCAGCAACGGACAGGGAAACACCATATATTTT.

Notes on this clonotype: Given a much more abundant clone one base away, this may be a read error. This rearrangement joins TRBV2 to TRBJ2-7; tentatively, D is TRBD2 (5 bases). The V gene lost 4 bases and the J gene lost 4 bases, with 26 bases spanning the gap. This CDR3 comprises 18 residues. Germline V gives CDR1 SNHLY, CDR2 FYNNEI. This CDR3 is CASSGGLTPSRGFYEQYF. The CDR3 region has the DNA TGTGCCAGCAGTGGGGGTCTAACACCTAGCCGGGGATTTTACGAGCAGTACTTC.

This chain connects TRBV7-9 to TRBJ2-2, with 8 positions matching TRBD1. V trimming: 5 bases; J trimming: 7 bases; junction bases outside the gene matches: 6. Germline V gene lookup returns CDR1 SEHNR and CDR2 FQNEAQ (reference sequence). CDR3 size: 14 residues. CDR3 residues: CASSADRVGGELFF. The CDR3 region has the DNA TGTGCCAGCAGCGCGGACAGGGTGGGCGGGGAGCTGTTTTTT. Using reference TRBV7-9 and TRBJ2-2 for the parts outside the CDR3, the full variable domain is DTGVSQNPRHKITKRGQNVTFRCDPISEHNRLYWYRQTLGQGPEFLTYFQNEAQLEKSRLLSDRFSAERPKGSFSTLEIQRTEQGDSAMYLCASSADRVGGELFFGEGSRLTVL.

This clonotype was seen at least ten times. The chain recombines TRBV11-1 with TRBJ1-2; D gene ambiguous. This CDR3 contains 12 residues. The germline V and J ends were trimmed by 4 bases and 7 bases, with 10 bases remaining between them. From germline, CDR1 is SGHAT and CDR2 FQDESV (reference sequence). CDR3 loop: CASSWSGSGYTF. The CDR3 DNA reads TGTGCCAGCAGCTGGAGTGGCAGTGGCTACACCTTC.

The V and J genes are TRBV6-1 and TRBJ2-2, with TRBD1 matching 8 bases. The germline CDR1 and CDR2 sequences are MNHNS and SASEGT. Trimming at V came to 6 bases and at J to 6 bases, leaving 9 bases not matched to a gene. This CDR3 contains 15 residues. The CDR3 DNA is TGTGCCAGCAGCCCCGGACAGGGCGGGGCCGGGGAGCTGTTTTTT. Translating it yields CASSPGQGGAGELFF.

This clonotype showed up many times. The DNA for the CDR3 is TGTGCCAGCAGCGAGACAGGGGGCAGGTACGAGCAGTACTTC. Protein sequence: CASSETGGRYEQYF. V is TRBV6-1 and J is TRBJ2-7; 10 bases map to TRBD1. Per germline, CDR1 MNHNS and CDR2 SASEGT. This CDR3 is 14 amino acids long. With 6 bases clipped from V and 4 bases from J, the junction kept 6 bases outside the gene matches.

This clonotype occurred a few times. This chain joins TRBV9 and TRBJ1-2; 9 positions agree with TRBD1. The germline V gene has CDR1 SGDLS and CDR2 YYNGEE. The CDR3 is made up of 16 amino acids. V lost 0 bases to trimming and J lost 4 bases; unmatched junction nucleotides: 7. The CDR3 coding sequence is TGTGCCAGCAGCGTAGCCGTTTCGGACAGGGGCTATGGCTACACCTTC. Translated, it gives CASSVAVSDRGYGYTF. The entire variable domain, with the rest obtained from reference TRBV9 and TRBJ1-2, is as follows: DSGVTQTPKHLITATGQRVTLRCSPRSGDLSVYWYQQSLDQGLQFLIQYYNGEERAKGNILERFSAQQFPDLHSELNLSSLELGDSALYFCASSVAVSDRGYGYTFGSGTRLTVV.

This clonotype has a count of ten or more. The genes are TRBV27 and TRBJ2-3; either TRBD1 or TRBD2 may fit D (7 bases each). CDR1 is MNHEY, CDR2 SMNVEV, per germline (reference sequence). This CDR3 spans 15 amino acids. V shed 6 bases and J shed 4 bases, with 17 bases lying between them. CDR3 DNA: TGTGCCAGCAGGCAGGGGGGGAGATGGTCAGATACGCAGTATTTT. Translation: CASRQGGRWSDTQYF.

This clonotype has just a few counts. One end of the junction is discordant with germline, which a read error may explain. The V gene is TRBV7-9, the J gene TRBJ2-1; D possibly matches TRBD1 or TRBD2 (5 bases each). The CDR3 contains 19 residues. Per the germline V gene, CDR1 is SEHNR and CDR2 is FQNEAQ (reference sequence). CDR3 sequence: CASSLEEVAVQWGYNEQLF. The DNA for the CDR3 is TGTGCCAGCAGCTTAGAGGAGGTTGCAGTACAGTGGGGGTACAATGAGCAGCTCTTC.

This clonotype was seen once. This chain links TRBV15 with TRBJ1-2; a possible D gene is TRBD1 (6 bases). Germline V gives CDR1 LNHNV, CDR2 YYDKDF (reference sequence). The CDR3 contains 15 residues. The V gene lost 0 bases and the J gene lost 7 bases, with 15 bases spanning the gap. The CDR3 reads CATSRDRGGASGYTF. For the CDR3, the DNA is TGTGCCACCAGCAGAGATCGCGGGGGCGCGAGTGGCTACACCTTC.

This chain joins TRBV18 and TRBJ1-1; TRBD1 might be the D (5 bases). Trimming cost V 3 bases and J 3 bases, with 20 bases left between them. This CDR3 region has 17 residues. Per the germline V gene, CDR1 is KGHSH and CDR2 is LQKENI. Here the CDR3 DNA reads TGTGCCAGCTCACCTGTATCGGGGCGGAGTGTTTACACTGAAGCTTTCTTT. It encodes CASSPVSGRSVYTEAFF.

This clonotype was detected a few times. The chain employs TRBV7-9 and TRBJ1-4; D remains ambiguous. The CDR3 loop spans 12 amino acids. The V gene's germline CDR1 is SEHNR and CDR2 FQNEAQ (reference sequence). Trimming left V 2 bases short and J 8 bases short, with 6 bases between. CDR3 DNA sequence: TGTGCCAGCAGCTTAACTCGCGAAAAACTGTTTTTT. Translating gives CASSLTREKLFF.